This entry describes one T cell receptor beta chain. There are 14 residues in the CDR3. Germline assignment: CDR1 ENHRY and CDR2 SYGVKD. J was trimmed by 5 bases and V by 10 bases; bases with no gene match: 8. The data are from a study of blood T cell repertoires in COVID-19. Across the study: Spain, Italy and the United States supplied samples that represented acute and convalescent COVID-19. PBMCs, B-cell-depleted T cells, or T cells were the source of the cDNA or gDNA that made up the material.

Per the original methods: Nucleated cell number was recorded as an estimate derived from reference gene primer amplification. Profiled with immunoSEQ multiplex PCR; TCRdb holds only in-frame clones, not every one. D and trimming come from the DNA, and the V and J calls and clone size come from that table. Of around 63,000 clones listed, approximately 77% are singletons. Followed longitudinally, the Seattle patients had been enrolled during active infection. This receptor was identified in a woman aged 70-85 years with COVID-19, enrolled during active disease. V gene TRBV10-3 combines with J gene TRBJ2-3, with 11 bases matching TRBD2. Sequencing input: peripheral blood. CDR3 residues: CATRVSGGEDTQYF. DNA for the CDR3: TGTGCCACCAGGGTTAGCGGGGGGGAAGATACGCAGTATTTT.